This T cell receptor (beta chain) was obtained from a study of response to subunit inactivated influenza vaccine. Germline lookup yields CDR1 SQVTM and CDR2 ANQGSEA. This CDR3 has 12 residues. To note about this clonotype: The target antigen is unknown. A read error may explain this, as a much larger clone is one base away.

Study-level results: Authors suggested each seasonal influenza vaccination recruits few new T cells.

MiXCR, run by TCRdb on the RT-PCR reads, gives a single entry per CDR3 protein. The sample lists hundreds of thousands of distinct CDR3 sequences, about 7.6% seen once, with roughly 13% in the top ten. Sequenced here: PBMCs from blood, sampled 23 months after vaccination. The chain has TRBV29-1 and TRBJ2-7; D uncertain. The receptor comes from a man in his fifties or sixties who received an inactivated influenza vaccine. CDR3 sequence reads: CSFEAGSYEQYF. In DNA, the CDR3 is TGCAGCTTTGAAGCAGGTTCCTACGAGCAGTACTTC.